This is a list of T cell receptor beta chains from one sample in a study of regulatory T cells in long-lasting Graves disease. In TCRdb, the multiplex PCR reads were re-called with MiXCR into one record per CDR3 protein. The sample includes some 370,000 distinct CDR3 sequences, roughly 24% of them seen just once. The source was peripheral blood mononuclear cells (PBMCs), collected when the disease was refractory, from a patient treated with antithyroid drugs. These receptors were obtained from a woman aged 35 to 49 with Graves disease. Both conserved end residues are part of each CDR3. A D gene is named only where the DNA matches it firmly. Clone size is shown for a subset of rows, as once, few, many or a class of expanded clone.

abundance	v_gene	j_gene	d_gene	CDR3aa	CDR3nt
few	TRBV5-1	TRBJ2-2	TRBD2	CASTPGSGRLLTTGELFF	TGCGCCAGCACCCCGGGTAGCGGGAGGCTCTTGACCACCGGGGAGCTGTTTTTT
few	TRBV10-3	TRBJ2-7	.	CATEGGFDYEQYF	TGTGCCACCGAGGGGGGCTTCGACTACGAGCAGTACTTC
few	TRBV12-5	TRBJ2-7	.	CASGLVRREVYEQYF	TGTGCTAGTGGTTTGGTACGGAGGGAGGTCTACGAGCAGTACTTC
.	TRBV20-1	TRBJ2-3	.	CSARGTQVTDTQYF	TGCAGTGCTAGAGGAACCCAGGTCACAGATACGCAGTATTTT
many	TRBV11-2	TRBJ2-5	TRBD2	CASSQTSGSQETQYF	TGTGCCAGCAGCCAGACTAGCGGGAGCCAAGAGACCCAGTACTTC
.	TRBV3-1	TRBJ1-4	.	CASSQTVGRALTGKEKLFF	TGTGCCAGCAGCCAAACTGTAGGGAGGGCCCTCACCGGAAAGGAAAAACTGTTTTTT
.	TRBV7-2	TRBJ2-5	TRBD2	CASSLGLAGGPERGTQYF	TGTGCCAGCAGCTTAGGCCTAGCGGGAGGGCCGGAGCGCGGGACCCAGTACTTC
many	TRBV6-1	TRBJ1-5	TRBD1	CASSVGQPYQPQHF	TGTGCCAGCAGTGTGGGACAGCCATATCAGCCCCAGCATTTT
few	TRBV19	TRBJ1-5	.	CASSLQGWPQHF	TGTGCCAGTAGCCTACAGGGCTGGCCCCAGCATTTT
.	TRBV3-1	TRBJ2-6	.	CASSQYNREISGANVLTF	TGTGCCAGCAGCCAATACAACAGGGAAATCTCTGGGGCCAACGTCCTGACTTTC
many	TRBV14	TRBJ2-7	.	CASSQGHEQYF	TGTGCCAGCAGCCAAGGACACGAGCAGTACTTC
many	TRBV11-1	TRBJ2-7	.	CASSLSGTGYEQYF	TGTGCCAGCAGCCTTAGCGGAACAGGCTACGAGCAGTACTTC
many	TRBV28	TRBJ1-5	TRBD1	CASTPGTGQPQHF	TGTGCCAGCACCCCAGGGACAGGTCAGCCCCAGCATTTT
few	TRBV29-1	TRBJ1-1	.	CSVEAQENTEAFF	TGCAGCGTTGAAGCCCAGGAGAACACTGAAGCTTTCTTT
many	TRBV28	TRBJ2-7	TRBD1	CASTPDRVREQYF	TGTGCCAGCACCCCGGACAGGGTGAGGGAGCAGTACTTC
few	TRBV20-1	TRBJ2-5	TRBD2	CSAWGGGRAEETQYF	TGCAGTGCCTGGGGAGGCGGGAGGGCCGAAGAGACCCAGTACTTC